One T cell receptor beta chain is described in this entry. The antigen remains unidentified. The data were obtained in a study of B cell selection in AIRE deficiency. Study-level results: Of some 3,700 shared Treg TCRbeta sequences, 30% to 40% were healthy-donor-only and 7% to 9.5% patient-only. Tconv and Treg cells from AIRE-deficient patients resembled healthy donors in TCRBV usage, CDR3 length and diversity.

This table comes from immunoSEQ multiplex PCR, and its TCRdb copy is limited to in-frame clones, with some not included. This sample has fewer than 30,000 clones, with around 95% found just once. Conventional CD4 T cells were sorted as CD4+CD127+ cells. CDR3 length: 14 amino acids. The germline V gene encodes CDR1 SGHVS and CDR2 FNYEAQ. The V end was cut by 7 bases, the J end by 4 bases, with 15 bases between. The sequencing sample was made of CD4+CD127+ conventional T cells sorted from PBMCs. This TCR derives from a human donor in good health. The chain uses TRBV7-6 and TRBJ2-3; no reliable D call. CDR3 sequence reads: CASTMTPRADTQYF. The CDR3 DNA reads TGTGCCAGCACCATGACCCCCCGTGCAGATACGCAGTATTTT.